Listed below are T cell receptor beta chains from one sample, sequenced in a study of early T cells in non-severe SARS-CoV-2 infection. A single record per CDR3 protein comes from TCRdb applying MiXCR to the 5' RACE reads. This table has fewer than 60,000 distinct CDR3 sequences, about 10% appearing once. The sequencing input was whole blood. The receptor set was obtained from an adult who was a healthcare worker with PCR-confirmed SARS-CoV-2 infection or an uninfected control (not recorded which). Each CDR3 is given with its conserved first and last residue. Each record gives: clone size, J gene, V gene, D gene, CDR3 DNA, CDR3 protein. D genes are given only for firm matches. Clone size is shown for a subset of rows, as once, few, many or a class of expanded clone.

>many|TRBJ2-5|TRBV6-5|-
TGTGCCAGCAGTTTGTCAGGGCCCCAAGAGACCCAGTACTTC
CASSLSGPQETQYF
>few|TRBJ2-7|TRBV21-1|-
TGTGCCAGCAGCAAAGAGAACGTAACCTACGAGCAGTACTTC
CASSKENVTYEQYF
>-|TRBJ2-5|TRBV4-2|-
TGTGCCAGCAGCCCTCCGGGACTCCAAGAGACCCAGTACTTC
CASSPPGLQETQYF
>many|TRBJ1-1|TRBV20-1|TRBD1
TGCAGTGCTAGCCTACCGGGACAGCTAAACACTGAAGCTTTCTTT
CSASLPGQLNTEAFF
>-|TRBJ2-7|TRBV6-2/TRBV6-3|-
TGTGCCAGCAGCGGAGCGGAACGGGGCTACGAGCAGTACTTC
CASSGAERGYEQYF
>few|TRBJ1-1|TRBV7-2|-
TGTGCCAGCAGCCTCCGCCATAGTGAGTCGGGAACTGAAGCTTTCTTT
CASSLRHSESGTEAFF
>-|TRBJ1-1|TRBV20-1|-
TGCAGACCTGACCAGGAAGCTTTCTTT
CRPDQEAFF
>many|TRBJ2-1|TRBV2|-
TGTGCCAGCAGTGAACGGGGATACAATGAGCAGTTCTTC
CASSERGYNEQFF
>many|TRBJ1-1|TRBV6-1|TRBD1
TGTGCCAGCAGTAGAAAACAGGGGACTGAAGCTTTCTTT
CASSRKQGTEAFF
>-|TRBJ2-5|TRBV3-1|-
TGTGCCAGCAGCCCCCCGGTGGAGGTTTCGACCCAGTACTTC
CASSPPVEVSTQYF
>few|TRBJ1-2|TRBV6-2/TRBV6-3|-
TGTGCCAGCAGTTCTTTCGGGGGACTCTATGGCTACACCTTC
CASSSFGGLYGYTF
>-|TRBJ2-3|TRBV6-4|TRBD2
TGTGCCAGCACTATGACTAGCGGGGGGACAGATACGCAGTATTTT
CASTMTSGGTDTQYF